Detailed here is one T cell receptor beta chain. Its antigen is still unknown. No clone much larger than this one lies a single base away; base qualities are absent. The cohort consisted of some 730 healthy bone marrow donors. At the time of sampling, all cohort members were nominally healthy, though unrecorded immune exposures were likely present. The donor tested CMV seronegative, placing the donor among the 352 seronegative members of the cohort. Each donor provided a peripheral blood sample, and peripheral blood mononuclear cells were used for TCR beta sequencing. Genomic DNA was extracted from the blood cell samples with the Qiagen DNeasy Blood Extraction Kit. Libraries were constructed by the immunoSEQ multiplex PCR assay. For the multiplex PCR, a mixture combining 60 forward primers for TCR Vbeta segments and 13 reverse primers for TCR Jbeta segments was used. The CDR3 region of rearranged TCR beta genes was amplified from genomic DNA by a multiplex PCR assay. The amplified TCR beta libraries were sequenced on the Illumina HiSeq System as 87-base-pair reads. In the paper's pipeline: A later analysis tallied 75 million to 95 million unique TCR beta chains across the 700 or so repertoires, and around 9.9 million of those chains were shared by two or more donors. To remove PCR and sequencing errors, raw reads were error-corrected and collapsed into unique sequences using a nearest-neighbor algorithm that merged closely related sequences. CDR3 sequences were aligned to IMGT reference sequences to assign V, D and J gene segments. For a sequence to be retained, at least a six-nucleotide match to both a V gene segment and a J gene segment was required. A rearrangement was called productive if the CDR3 had no stop codons and remained in frame with V and J, and every other rearrangement was called non-productive. Following IMGT convention, CDR3 was defined as the stretch from the second conserved V-encoded cysteine up to the conserved J-encoded phenylalanine. The earlier analysis of roughly 590 of the donors excluded sequences that lacked an unambiguous match to a single V gene segment. An earlier analysis of several hundred of the donors called V segments functional above 56.7% productive rearrangements and segregating when the between-donor standard deviation exceeded 5%. A statistical classification framework was built to diagnose cytomegalovirus status from the catalog of TCR beta chain sequences. In a later analysis, TCR nucleotide sequences were compared against IMGT/GENE-DB human TR gene sequences so that V and J genes could be assigned. The TCRdist pipeline was used in a later analysis to assign CDR3 sequences and most-parsimonious VDJ recombination scenarios. In a later analysis, each TCR beta chain was defined by its CDR3 amino acid sequence together with its V-gene family, and reads without a unique V-gene family were excluded. To address suspected cross-contamination and a sequencing artifact, a later analysis removed a few hundred highly shared, low-generation-probability nucleotide sequences. In a later analysis, a clonal expansion index was calculated for each public chain from normalized within-repertoire ranks of inferred template counts. A later analysis computed generation probabilities with a VDJ recombination model fitted to out-of-frame rearrangements, and checked the results against IGoR. In a later analysis, TCR-TCR, TCR-HLA and TCR-CMV co-occurrence was scored with hypergeometric tests, and a repertoire-size bias correction was applied to TCR pairs. A later analysis estimated false discovery rates by permuting HLA or CMV assignments 20 times. In a later analysis, co-occurring TCRs were grouped using DBSCAN, with TCRdist sequence similarity added in when clustering inside HLA-allele-positive subsets. For co-occurrence clustering, repertoires with fewer than 30,000 or more than 120,000 public chains were excluded, along with five repertoires with anomalous nucleotide sharing. TCRdb provides this immuneACCESS table in a form limited to in-frame rearrangements. Some clones are lacking; in checked studies, under half of them reflect an unresolved V gene, and why the rest are absent is not known. V, J and clone size are those of that table, while D and trimming were read from the DNA. The sample table shows over 200,000 clones, and about 80% are seen once. The top ten clones comprise more than 0.5% of the sample.

In the germline V gene, CDR1 corresponds to SGHRS and CDR2 to YFSETQ. The CDR3 goes from the cysteine to the phenylalanine over 15 residues. Kept here is only the CDR3 DNA, which spans 45 bases and is read in frame from base 1. V and J lose 0 bases and 11 bases, and a span of 20 bases separates them. The data derive from a study of cytomegalovirus exposure and HLA in healthy donors (dated by TCRdb to the late 2010s). Context from the whole study: An earlier analysis of a few hundred of the donors reported 276 Gb of sequence data and 117 million unique TCR beta sequences obtained from around 180 million T cells. Roughly 300 gigabases of sequencing data and around 80 million unique TCR sequences made up an early release that covered approximately 620 HLA-typed donors. Of the roughly 420 genotyped donors, less than 90% were placed in the genetic ancestry cluster associated with self-reported Caucasian donors. The study aimed to test whether cataloging public T cell receptors could reveal signatures of past pathogen exposure. The study profiled the T cell repertoires of hundreds of subjects by immunosequencing and related them to cytomegalovirus serostatus. Along with the roughly 610-subject first cohort, a separate validation cohort of around 120 different subjects was used. To predict cytomegalovirus infection status, the study combined high-throughput TCR immunosequencing, statistical association of individual TCRs with disease status, and machine learning. A later analysis re-analyzed previously published TCR beta repertoires from roughly 690 donors and added high-resolution HLA genotyping to study TCR occurrence patterns. The later analysis used no new phenotypic data to find candidate immune exposures, relying instead on TCR beta sequences and their occurrence across donors. An earlier analysis of 450 to 750 of the donors used high-throughput TCR beta sequencing to judge whether each TCR beta V gene segment behaved as functional or pseudogenic. Donor age, sex, ethnicity and CMV serostatus were collected together with the repertoire data. A later genetic analysis used genome-wide SNP genotypes for about 60% of the roughly 670 donors, treating that subset as a discovery cohort. Every discovery cohort repertoire had been produced on one sequencing platform. Both class I and class II loci were covered by HLA typing, at four-digit resolution. The number of typed donors differed by locus: about 620-640 for A, B, C, DRB1 and DQB1; roughly 510 for DQA1; over 600 for DPA1; and 450 to 480 for DPB1. Because of strong linkage in the cohort, a handful of DR-DQ haplotypes were treated as single units for association and clustering. On average, 235,054 unique TCR beta nucleotide sequences were sequenced per donor among about 400 genotyped donors of the cohort, with roughly 18% of those sequences being non-productive. The paper's findings and limits, for the study overall: Assigning TCR associations to individual alleles was difficult when HLA alleles, especially DR and DQ, strongly co-occurred. Across donors, most TCR sequences were observed very rarely, whereas some public TCRs were present in many individuals. Compared with the roughly 710-donor mean, donors in an Asian-associated ancestry cluster had fewer N-insertions in productive TCRs, according to a later genetic analysis. Some IMGT-functional V segments, including TRBV6-2 and TRBV6-3, could not be distinguished by the 87-base-pair reads and were therefore excluded. A few of the identified cytomegalovirus-associated TCR beta chains were confirmed in vitro to be specific for cytomegalovirus antigens. A cluster of highly shared sequence variants was judged likely to be a technical artifact of the sequencing pipeline. This cohort had only TCR beta chains sequenced, and the lack of alpha or paired-chain data limited which features could be detected. Immune exposure information for the cohort was limited to CMV serostatus. The presence/absence analyses assumed that sequencing depth was roughly uniform across donors, and that assumption may not be true. According to the authors, the approach could potentially be generalized to other disease states and immunological phenotypes. According to a later analysis, parvovirus B19, influenza, CMV and Epstein-Barr virus appeared linked to several top co-occurrence clusters. Correlated functional status among segregating V segments might be attributable to linkage disequilibrium, but an unknown experimental factor could not be ruled out. HLA typing was unavailable for some donors at each locus, so association tests used only the typed subset. Cytomegalovirus status was reported to be diagnosed by the classifier with high specificity and sensitivity in both the original and validation cohorts. Broadly in line with IMGT annotations, most TCR beta V segments showed up in productive rearrangements about 90% or about 30% of the time in an earlier analysis of under 700 of the donors. In a later analysis, some 17,000 TCR beta sequences were associated with specific HLA alleles at a false discovery rate of 0.05. Most CMV-associated TCR beta chains appeared to be HLA-restricted in a later analysis, and the HLA associations seemed to be driven largely by CMV exposure. The study gave a list of under 200 TCR beta chains associated with cytomegalovirus. Because counts were too low, about 18 rarely observed V segments, including chromosome 9 orphons, were left out of the earlier analysis of a few hundred of the donors. A further reported finding was that TCR beta sequences accurately predicted the HLA-A and HLA-B alleles for most subjects in the first cohort. V-gene and J-gene trimming of TCR beta chains was associated with a missense DCLRE1C variant in a later genetic analysis, and the association was replicated in an independent cohort. A later analysis found that HLA-associated TCR beta chains were more clonally expanded and had lower generation probabilities than equally common non-associated chains. In a later analysis, the rate of TCR association differed among HLA loci, with DRB1 alleles having the most associated TCRs and HLA-C alleles having the fewest.

Recombination connected TRBV5-1 to TRBJ2-5; TRBD1 is perhaps the D gene, given 5 matching bases. The receptor was derived from a woman aged 40 to 49 in good health and CMV-seronegative. The source material was PBMCs. The sequence in DNA is TGCGCCAGCAGCTTGGATGGGGCGACGTTCGATGAGCAGTACTTC. This gives the protein CASSLDGATFDEQYF.